The sample holds a few counts of the clone carrying this TCR beta chain. A 5'RACE template-switching step, the method used to make TCR cDNA, added a universal primer site and UMIs. TCRdb re-derived calls from the 5' RACE reads in MiXCR, one entry per CDR3 protein. Of tens of thousands of distinct CDR3 sequences listed, around 7.7% are singletons. These data are taken from a study of T cells after yellow fever vaccination. The starting material was CD8+ T cells sorted from PBMCs, obtained on the day of the yellow fever booster vaccination. The sequence came from a man aged 30 to 39 who received the YFV17D yellow fever vaccine.

The CDR3 protein is CASSPLVAGGYEQYF. Written as DNA, the CDR3 is TGTGCCAGCAGTCCCCTGGTAGCGGGGGGCTACGAGCAGTACTTC. V gene TRBV6-5 combines with J gene TRBJ2-7; TRBD2 matches 10 bases. Germline V gene sequence: CDR1 MNHEY, CDR2 SVGAGI. The CDR3 sequence is 15 residues long. V trimming: 5 bases; J trimming: 3 bases; junction bases outside the gene matches: 7.